The 22 T cell receptor beta chains below all came from one sample that was sequenced in a study of blood T cell repertoires in COVID-19. This table comes from immunoSEQ multiplex PCR, and its TCRdb copy is limited to in-frame clones, with some not included. The profile shows 390,000 or so clones, 75% to 90% of them singletons. Sequenced sample: PBMCs or T cells enriched from blood (not recorded which). These receptors all come from a woman between 45 and 60 years old who had recovered from COVID-19.

The CDR3 DNA follows: TGTGCCAGCAGGACGACCGGGACTAGAGAAAACACCATATATTTT. Encoded protein: CASRTTGTRENTIYF. The chain uses TRBV6-1 and TRBJ1-3; a weak D match, TRBD1 (5 bases). CDR3 length equals 15 residues. Trimming removed 6 bases from V and 6 bases from J, with 18 bases in between. Germline lookup yields CDR1 MNHNS and CDR2 SASEGT.

The rearrangement joins TRBV9 to TRBJ2-1; 12 nucleotides align to TRBD2. J gave up 5 bases and V 4 bases, and 10 bases lay outside the gene matches. Germline assignment: CDR1 SGDLS and CDR2 YYNGEE. This CDR3 is 17 amino acids long. CDR3 loop: CASSPGTSGYVDNEQFF. As DNA, the CDR3 is TGTGCCAGCAGCCCTGGGACTAGCGGGTATGTCGACAATGAGCAGTTCTTC.

J is TRBJ1-3 and V is TRBV7-8; unclear D gene. Trimming took off 4 bases at V and 1 base at J, with 5 bases between the two ends. The germline V gene encodes CDR1 SGHVS and CDR2 FQNEAQ. The CDR3 loop spans 13 amino acids. CDR3 in DNA: TGTGCCAGCAGCTCACAGTCTGGAAACACCATATATTTT. It translates to CASSSQSGNTIYF.

The rearrangement joins TRBV5-1 to TRBJ2-1, with a possible D match to TRBD2 (5 bases). V dropped 4 bases and J dropped 5 bases, with 16 bases sitting between them. Looked up from germline, CDR1 is SGHRS and CDR2 is YFSETQ. CDR3 length: 15 residues. The CDR3 is CASSPGGAPNNEQFF. CDR3 DNA sequence: TGCGCCAGCAGCCCTGGAGGTGCCCCGAACAATGAGCAGTTCTTC.

This chain uses TRBV5-1 with TRBJ1-2, with TRBD1 as a possible D gene (5 bases). Germline V gene lookup returns CDR1 SGHRS and CDR2 YFSETQ. This CDR3 spans 14 amino acids. Trimming took off 4 bases at V and 0 bases at J, with 10 bases between the two ends. The CDR3 region is CASSPQGSNYGYTF. The DNA for the CDR3 is TGCGCCAGCAGCCCGCAGGGTTCTAACTATGGCTACACCTTC.

The J gene is TRBJ2-2, the V gene TRBV10-3, with TRBD1 matching over 10 bases. This CDR3 region has 15 residues. Germline V gene data show CDR1 as ENHRY and CDR2 as SYGVKD. V lost 10 bases to trimming and J lost 7 bases; unmatched junction nucleotides: 12. The chain's CDR3 is CATKDRGNAHGELFF. In DNA form, the CDR3 reads TGTGCCACCAAGGACAGGGGGAATGCGCACGGGGAGCTGTTTTTT.

The chain recombines TRBV27 with TRBJ2-7; TRBD2 agrees at 9 bases. There are 13 residues in the CDR3. The ends lost 8 bases at V and 3 bases at J; junction bases unmatched: 5. From germline, CDR1 is MNHEY and CDR2 SMNVEV (reference sequence). The CDR3 region has the DNA TGTGCCAGCTCCGGGACTAGCTTCTACGAGCAGTACTTC. It codes for CASSGTSFYEQYF.

V is TRBV7-2 and J is TRBJ2-7; D ambiguous. This CDR3 has 11 residues. In germline, CDR1 is SGHTA, CDR2 FQGNSA. Trimming took off 0 bases at V and 6 bases at J, with 3 bases between the two ends. The chain's CDR3 is CASSLAAEQYF. The CDR3, as DNA: TGTGCCAGCAGCTTAGCAGCCGAGCAGTACTTC.

This clone is a singleton in its sample. The chain links TRBV11-1 to TRBJ1-6; D unclear. The CDR3 spans 13 residues. V lost 5 bases to trimming and J lost 10 bases, with 12 bases between them. Germline CDR1 and CDR2: SGHAT and FQDESV (reference sequence). CDR3 nucleotide sequence: TGTGCCAGCAGCGCCGATAGTCCGTCACCCCTCCACTTT. It yields the protein CASSADSPSPLHF.

The rearrangement links TRBV9 to TRBJ2-1, with 9 nucleotides matching TRBD1. Germline V CDR1 and CDR2: SGDLS, YYNGEE. J lost 0 bases, V lost 5 bases, and 3 bases had no gene match. The CDR3 consists of 15 residues. The CDR3 spells CASSQTGGSYNEQFF. In DNA, the CDR3 is TGTGCCAGCAGTCAGACAGGGGGCTCCTACAATGAGCAGTTCTTC.

This clone was detected many times. The chain links TRBV7-2 to TRBJ2-7, with D tentatively TRBD2 (6 bases). CDR3 size: 13 residues. V lost 2 bases and J lost 3, with 8 bases in between. Germline V gene data show CDR1 as SGHTA and CDR2 as FQGNSA. Written as DNA, the CDR3 is TGTGCCAGCAGCTTAAATAGCGGCTACGAGCAGTACTTC. This gives the protein CASSLNSGYEQYF. The full variable domain, in which reference TRBV7-2 and TRBJ2-7 provide the parts outside the CDR3, is GAGVSQSPSNKVTEKGKDVELRCDPISGHTALYWYRQSLGQGLEFLIYFQGNSAPDKSGLPSDRFSAERTGGSVSTLTIQRTQQEDSAVYLCASSLNSGYEQYFGPGTRLTVT.

The CDR3 nucleotides are TGTGCCAGCAGCGTACGGGGATTGGCAACAGATACGCAGTATTTT. Protein sequence: CASSVRGLATDTQYF. The chain links TRBV7-9 to TRBJ2-3; D perhaps matches TRBD2 (5 bases). V was clipped by 5 bases and J by 3 bases, with 15 bases between them. This CDR3 contains 15 residues. CDR1 SEHNR and CDR2 FQNEAQ come from the germline V gene (reference sequence).

The gene calls are TRBV6-2 or TRBV6-3 and TRBJ1-5; the D is unclear. Germline V lookup: CDR1 MNHEY, CDR2 SVGEGT. The CDR3 consists of 15 residues. Trimming shortened V by 2 bases and J by 6 bases, and 14 bases separated the two germline ends. CDR3: CASSYLAGSSQPQHF. The CDR3 DNA sequence: TGTGCCAGCAGTTACCTCGCAGGTAGTTCTCAGCCCCAGCATTTT.

The chain carries TRBV5-1 and TRBJ1-1; TRBD1 agrees at 9 bases. CDR1 and CDR2 from the germline V gene are SGHRS and YFSETQ. The CDR3 loop spans 16 amino acids. J gave up 6 bases and V 4 bases, and 13 bases lay outside the gene matches. The CDR3 region has the DNA TGCGCCAGCAGCCCATCGGGACAGGGAAGGACCCCTGAAGCTTTCTTT. Translated, it gives CASSPSGQGRTPEAFF.

Only a few counts were recorded for this clone. The chain employs TRBV25-1 and TRBJ1-1, with 9 bases identical to TRBD1. The CDR3 runs 15 residues. J was trimmed by 6 bases and V by 6 bases; bases with no gene match: 11. Germline assignment: CDR1 MGHDK and CDR2 SYGVNS. CDR3 coding DNA: TGTGCCAGCAGGGTGGGACCGGACAGGGGCGCTGAAGCTTTCTTT. Its translation: CASRVGPDRGAEAFF. Filled out from reference TRBV25-1 and TRBJ1-1, the complete variable domain reads EADIYQTPRYLVIGTGKKITLECSQTMGHDKMYWYQQDPGMELHLIHYSYGVNSTEKGDLSSESTVSRIRTEHFPLTLESARPSHTSQYLCASRVGPDRGAEAFFGQGTRLTVV.

The rearrangement links TRBV5-1 to TRBJ2-3, with D possibly TRBD1 on 6 matching bases. Trimming left V 0 bases short and J 2 bases short, with 7 bases between. The CDR3 extends over 14 amino acids. Germline V gives CDR1 SGHRS, CDR2 YFSETQ. As DNA, the CDR3 is TGCGCCAGCAGCTTGGGACAGGCCACAGATACGCAGTATTTT. It encodes CASSLGQATDTQYF. The full variable domain, rest sourced from reference TRBV5-1 and TRBJ2-3, is KAGVTQTPRYLIKTRGQQVTLSCSPISGHRSVSWYQQTPGQGLQFLFEYFSETQRNKGNFPGRFSGRQFSNSRSEMNVSTLELGDSALYLCASSLGQATDTQYFGPGTRLTVL.

V usage is TRBV28 and J usage is TRBJ1-2, with no clear D. Trimming cost V 5 bases and J 4 bases, with 14 bases left between them. CDR1 is MDHEN and CDR2 is SYDVKM in the germline V gene. CDR3 length: 14 residues. The CDR3 loop is CASSTHQSGYGYTF. The CDR3 region has the DNA TGTGCCAGCAGTACCCACCAGAGCGGCTATGGCTACACCTTC.

This rearrangement joins TRBV7-2 to TRBJ1-3; weak D call: TRBD1 (5 bases). The CDR3 is 15 amino acids. The V end was cut by 0 bases, the J end by 3 bases, with 9 bases between. Germline V CDR1 and CDR2: SGHTA, FQGNSA. CDR3 protein: CASSLAGGVGNTIYF. CDR3 DNA: TGTGCCAGCAGCTTAGCTGGAGGGGTTGGAAACACCATATATTTT.

This clone was seen just once. This chain connects TRBV5-1 to TRBJ1-2, with D perhaps matching TRBD1 (5 bases). The germline V and J ends were trimmed by 3 bases and 0 bases, with 12 bases remaining between them. Germline-derived CDR1 and CDR2 are SGHRS and YFSETQ. The CDR3 has 15 amino acids. The CDR3 coding sequence is TGCGCCAGCAGCTCAGACAGCGCCTCTAACTATGGCTACACCTTC. It is translated as CASSSDSASNYGYTF.

This clone has only a few counts. The sample has other DNA sequences that encode this CDR3 too. In DNA form, the CDR3 reads TGTGCCAGCAGCTCCCAGGGGAACACTGAAGCTTTCTTT. Its protein product is CASSSQGNTEAFF. The rearrangement joins TRBV7-3 to TRBJ1-1, with D perhaps TRBD1 (5 bases). V gave up 4 bases and J gave up 1 base, with 7 bases separating them. The germline gives CDR1 SGHTA, CDR2 FQGTGA. This CDR3 region has 13 residues.

The CDR3 region is CASSSTSGLQYF. CDR3 nucleotides: TGTGCCAGCAGCTCGACTAGCGGACTACAGTACTTC. This chain connects TRBV7-9 to TRBJ2-7, with 9 bases matching TRBD2. The V segment lost 4 bases and the J segment 10 bases; nucleotides outside the gene matches: 5. This CDR3 region has 12 residues. The germline CDR1 and CDR2 sequences are SEHNR and FQNEAQ (reference sequence).

The rearrangement uses TRBV4-2 and TRBJ1-2; 9 nucleotides agree with TRBD1. Germline V CDR1 and CDR2: LGHNA, YNFKEQ. The CDR3 runs 17 residues. Germline trimming cut 0 bases from V and 6 bases from J; bases unmatched to any gene: 11. CDR3 DNA: TGTGCCAGCAGCCAAGATTTGTCGGACAGGGGAAGAAATGGCTACACCTTC. Encoded protein: CASSQDLSDRGRNGYTF.